This T cell receptor beta chain was captured in a study of neoadjuvant nivolumab and ipilimumab in lung cancer. Study at large: Patients got nivolumab 3 mg/kg on days 1, 15 and 29; combination added ipilimumab 1 mg/kg day 1. Study-level points and caveats: Compared with tumor-adjacent uninvolved lung, resected tumors showed greater richness and clonality. Only two of four nivolumab-treated tumors gained richness and clonality by surgery. Pathologic regression was not significantly tied to TCR clonality.

On this clone itself: The antigen is undetermined.

The V end was cut by 3 bases, the J end by 1 base, with 12 bases between. The CDR3 length is 15 residues. Per germline, CDR1 SGHAT and CDR2 FQNNGV. Method: immunoSEQ multiplex PCR; TCRdb's copy keeps in-frame clones and lacks some. The sample gives approximately 29,000 clones, about nine tenths of which show up once; around 4.8% is in the top ten. The sequencing used peripheral blood, collected after neoadjuvant nivolumab, alone or with ipilimumab, at or shortly before surgery. The TCR originated in an adult with non-small cell lung cancer. This chain links TRBV11-2 with TRBJ2-5; perhaps TRBD2 as D (6 bases). CDR3 DNA sequence: TGTGCCAGCAGCTTGGGACTGGGCTTCCAAGAGACCCAGTACTTC. This gives the protein CASSLGLGFQETQYF.